This TCR beta chain was sequenced during a study of CD8 T cells in Susac syndrome. The CDR3 has 16 residues. V lost 0 bases, J lost 4 bases, and 10 bases lay in between. The V gene's germline CDR1 is LGHNA and CDR2 YNFKEQ. When the RNA was reverse transcribed, random hexamers were used with an input of roughly 0.45 to 1 ug. TCRdb re-called the immunoSEQ multiplex PCR reads through MiXCR, storing one row per CDR3 protein. The sample holds over 200,000 distinct CDR3 sequences; about 95% are singletons and the top ten take 0.082%. This receptor was obtained from a human donor with multiple sclerosis. V and J are TRBV4-2 and TRBJ2-6, with D maybe TRBD2 (7 bases). Sequences were obtained from CD4+ T cells from PBMCs. CDR3 DNA: TGTGCCAGCAGCCAAGACCGGGGGGCCGGGGCCAACGTCCTGACTTTC. Its translation: CASSQDRGAGANVLTF.